This entry lists 27 T cell receptor beta chains sequenced from one sample in a study of T cells after yellow fever vaccination. Using its own MiXCR run on the 5' RACE reads, TCRdb lists one record per CDR3 protein. This table holds a few hundred thousand distinct CDR3 sequences, roughly a sixth found once. Sequenced here: PBMCs, sampled before the yellow fever booster vaccination. These receptors were taken from a man between 18 and 29 years old who received the YFV17D yellow fever vaccine.

Ten or more counts support this clonotype. The chain employs TRBV7-2 and TRBJ1-4; D possibly corresponds to TRBD1 (6 bases). This CDR3 region has 15 residues. Germline loops: CDR1 SGHTA, CDR2 FQGNSA. V was trimmed by 3 bases and J by 5 bases, leaving 13 bases between them. The CDR3, as DNA: TGTGCCAGCAGCTTCGATATGGGGGGCAATGAAAAACTGTTTTTT. Residues: CASSFDMGGNEKLFF.

The rearrangement links TRBV10-3 to TRBJ1-1; D is undetermined. Germline V gene data show CDR1 as ENHRY and CDR2 as SYGVKD. Trimming shortened V by 2 bases and J by 6 bases, and 4 bases separated the two germline ends. The CDR3 spans 11 residues. The CDR3 reads CAISEEAEAFF. The CDR3 DNA reads TGTGCCATCAGTGAGGAGGCTGAAGCTTTCTTT.

The table lists this clonotype with a few counts. The V gene is TRBV20-1, the J gene TRBJ1-2, with 8 nucleotides matching TRBD1. Germline lookup yields CDR1 DFQATT and CDR2 SNEGSKA (reference sequence). Trimming removed 6 bases from V and 4 bases from J; junction bases left unmatched: 4. This CDR3 has 12 amino acids. CDR3 sequence reads: CSAPDRAYGYTF. Written as DNA, the CDR3 is TGCAGTGCCCCGGACAGGGCCTATGGCTACACCTTC.

The table lists this clonotype with a few counts. The gene calls are TRBV4-3 and TRBJ2-3; D gene unclear. Germline V gene sequence: CDR1 LGHNA, CDR2 YSLEER. Between the trimmed V and J ends, which lost 5 bases and 2 bases, there was a span of 8 bases. The CDR3 length is 13 residues. CDR3 region: CASSTRYTDTQYF. CDR3 in DNA: TGCGCCAGCAGCACCAGGTACACAGATACGCAGTATTTT.

The table lists this clonotype with a few counts. As DNA, the CDR3 is TGTGCCAGCAGCTCCAGCGGGATCCCTAACTATGGCTACACCTTC. Encoded protein: CASSSSGIPNYGYTF. The rearrangement uses TRBV7-2 and TRBJ1-2; unclear D gene. Germline V gene sequence: CDR1 SGHTA, CDR2 FQGNSA. V was trimmed by 4 bases and J by 0 bases, leaving 12 bases between them. The CDR3 consists of 15 residues.

V and J are TRBV10-2 and TRBJ2-5; a possible D gene is TRBD1 (6 bases). This CDR3 spans 12 amino acids. V was pared by 6 bases and J by 9 bases, with 14 bases between. The germline CDR1 and CDR2 sequences are WSHSY and SAAADI. The CDR3 nucleotides read TGCGCCAGCAGGACCACAGGGCGTCCCCAGTACTTC. It codes for CASRTTGRPQYF.

This clonotype has more than one count but fewer than ten. The rearrangement links TRBV5-4 to TRBJ2-1; D might be TRBD2 (6 bases). V was shortened by 2 bases and J by 8 bases, with 17 bases between the two germline ends. The CDR3 spans 15 residues. The germline CDR1 and CDR2 sequences are SGHNT and YYREEE (reference sequence). The CDR3 reads CASSFPLASADEQFF. CDR3 in DNA: TGTGCCAGCAGCTTTCCATTGGCTAGCGCCGATGAGCAGTTCTTC.

J is TRBJ2-5 and V is TRBV20-1; 7 nucleotides match TRBD1. CDR1 DFQATT and CDR2 SNEGSKA come from the germline V gene (reference sequence). The CDR3 runs to 16 residues. Trimming removed 2 bases from V and 5 bases from J; junction bases left unmatched: 14. The chain's CDR3 is CSARTHGTGDLETQYF. The CDR3 DNA reads TGCAGTGCTAGAACCCACGGAACAGGGGATTTGGAGACCCAGTACTTC.

The J gene is TRBJ1-1, the V gene TRBV5-1; the D is unclear. The CDR3 contains 14 residues. With 3 bases removed from V and 1 base from J, the gap between germline ends came to 10 bases. CDR1 is SGHRS, CDR2 YFSETQ, per germline. The DNA of the CDR3 is TGCGCCAGCAGCTCGACGACCGCGAACACTGAAGCTTTCTTT. This gives the protein CASSSTTANTEAFF. Full variable domain (rest looked up from reference TRBV5-1 and TRBJ1-1): KAGVTQTPRYLIKTRGQQVTLSCSPISGHRSVSWYQQTPGQGLQFLFEYFSETQRNKGNFPGRFSGRQFSNSRSEMNVSTLELGDSALYLCASSSTTANTEAFFGQGTRLTVV.

This sequence joins TRBV20-1 and TRBJ2-3; 8 positions match TRBD1. Trimming took 3 bases from V and 6 from J; bases not matched to a gene: 5. This CDR3 contains 13 residues. The germline gives CDR1 DFQATT, CDR2 SNEGSKA (reference sequence). This CDR3 reads CSASEDRVDTQYF. As DNA, the CDR3 is TGCAGTGCTAGCGAGGACAGGGTGGATACGCAGTATTTT.

This clonotype appeared a few times. The chain joins TRBV3-1 to TRBJ2-4; possible D gene TRBD1, 6 bases. The CDR3 extends over 14 amino acids. V lost 4 bases to trimming and J lost 6 bases, with 13 bases between them. Looked up from germline, CDR1 is LGHDT and CDR2 is YNNKEL (reference sequence). The CDR3 reads CASSPTGTGNIQYF. The CDR3 DNA reads TGTGCCAGCAGCCCCACAGGGACGGGAAACATTCAGTACTTC. Combining the CDR3 with reference TRBV3-1 and TRBJ2-4 gives the whole variable domain DTAVSQTPKYLVTQMGNDKSIKCEQNLGHDTMYWYKQDSKKFLKIMFSYNNKELIINETVPNRFSPKSPDKAHLNLHINSLELGDSAVYFCASSPTGTGNIQYFGAGTRLSVL.

This clonotype was seen a few times. The chain uses TRBV12-3 or TRBV12-4 and TRBJ2-3, with TRBD2 as a possible D gene (6 bases). The V and J ends lost 6 bases and 1 base respectively, with 14 bases between them. The CDR3 spans 15 residues. The CDR3 coding sequence is TGTGCCAGCAGCCCCCGAAGGGAGGGCACAGATACGCAGTATTTT. It translates to CASSPRREGTDTQYF.

This clonotype turned up a few times. The V gene is TRBV5-1, the J gene TRBJ2-7; D gene uncertain. The germline CDR1 and CDR2 sequences are SGHRS and YFSETQ. The CDR3 is made up of 12 amino acids. V was trimmed by 1 base and J by 4 bases, leaving 6 bases between them. The CDR3: CASSLQRYEQYF. The CDR3 DNA is TGCGCCAGCAGCTTGCAGAGATACGAGCAGTACTTC.

This clonotype was counted only a few times. The rearrangement uses TRBV7-2 and TRBJ2-5; perhaps TRBD2 as D (6 bases). CDR1 and CDR2 (germline): SGHTA, FQGNSA. V was trimmed by 5 bases and J by 5 bases, leaving 18 bases between them. The CDR3 runs 15 residues. The CDR3 reads CASSTGRGDTETQYF. CDR3 nucleotides: TGTGCCAGCAGCACGGGGCGGGGTGATACGGAGACCCAGTACTTC. The variable domain in full, with the rest retrieved from reference TRBV7-2 and TRBJ2-5, is GAGVSQSPSNKVTEKGKDVELRCDPISGHTALYWYRQSLGQGLEFLIYFQGNSAPDKSGLPSDRFSAERTGGSVSTLTIQRTQQEDSAVYLCASSTGRGDTETQYFGPGTRLLVL.

The rearrangement uses TRBV6-1 and TRBJ2-2; perhaps TRBD1 as D (5 bases). Germline V lookup: CDR1 MNHNS, CDR2 SASEGT. Trimming cost V 9 bases and J 2 bases, with 13 bases left between them. The length of the CDR3 is 14 residues. The CDR3 nucleotides read TGTGCCAGTTTGGGGCAGCAAAACACCGGGGAGCTGTTTTTT. This gives the protein CASLGQQNTGELFF.

The sample holds a few counts of this clonotype. The chain has TRBV18 and TRBJ1-1; D is possibly TRBD1 (5 bases). Trimming left V 3 bases short and J 1 base short, with 12 bases between. Per the germline V gene, CDR1 is KGHSH and CDR2 is LQKENI. This CDR3 has 15 amino acids. The CDR3 loop reads CASSPTPQGNTEAFF. The CDR3 region has the DNA TGTGCCAGCTCACCTACACCCCAGGGGAACACTGAAGCTTTCTTT.

This clonotype was recorded a few times. The rearrangement links TRBV6-5 to TRBJ1-2; 7 positions agree with TRBD1. The CDR3 is made up of 14 amino acids. V dropped 6 bases and J dropped 1; count of bases not matched to a gene: 5. Germline V gene data show CDR1 as MNHEY and CDR2 as SVGAGI. CDR3 in amino acids: CASSRQGVNYGYTF. CDR3 in DNA: TGTGCCAGCAGCAGACAGGGCGTTAACTATGGCTACACCTTC.

This clonotype was seen repeatedly, ten times or more. The V call is TRBV5-1, the J call TRBJ1-2, with D tentatively TRBD1 (5 bases). V lost 0 bases, J lost 6 bases, and 6 bases lay in between. The length of the CDR3 is 12 residues. The germline gives CDR1 SGHRS, CDR2 YFSETQ. DNA for the CDR3: TGCGCCAGCAGCTTGGGGGGGAATGGCTACACCTTC. It codes for CASSLGGNGYTF.

A few counts support this clonotype. This chain links TRBV7-2 with TRBJ2-1; no clear D. Trimming stripped 3 bases from V and 3 bases from J, with 6 bases between. This CDR3 has 13 amino acids. CDR1 is SGHTA and CDR2 is FQGNSA in the germline V gene. Here the CDR3 DNA reads TGTGCCAGCAGCTTTACCTTCTACAATGAGCAGTTCTTC. As protein: CASSFTFYNEQFF. Supplemented by reference TRBV7-2 and TRBJ2-1, the full variable domain reads GAGVSQSPSNKVTEKGKDVELRCDPISGHTALYWYRQSLGQGLEFLIYFQGNSAPDKSGLPSDRFSAERTGGSVSTLTIQRTQQEDSAVYLCASSFTFYNEQFFGPGTRLTVL.

This clonotype was seen a few times. The chain joins TRBV10-2 to TRBJ2-2, with 7 bases identical to TRBD1. V dropped 5 bases and J dropped 5; count of bases not matched to a gene: 11. Germline lookup yields CDR1 WSHSY and CDR2 SAAADI. The CDR3 length is 16 residues. This CDR3 is CASSFNRGAGTGELFF. As DNA, the CDR3 is TGCGCCAGCAGTTTTAACAGGGGCGCAGGAACCGGGGAGCTGTTTTTT.

The chain is built from TRBV6-5 and TRBJ1-2, with D unresolved. The ends were cut back, 7 bases at V and 0 bases at J, with 6 bases in the middle. CDR1 and CDR2 from the germline V gene are MNHEY and SVGAGI. The CDR3 runs 12 residues. The CDR3 region has the DNA TGTGCCAGCAAGGACCCTAACTATGGCTACACCTTC. Its protein is CASKDPNYGYTF.

To note about this clonotype: Given the absence of the conserved phenylalanine or tryptophan at the CDR3 end, a read error is likely. It is unclear where the CDR3 begins or ends on the DNA, so no DNA is shown, and the CDR3 is as TCRdb lists it. The V gene is TRBV6-5, the J gene TRBJ2-7; the listed D gene, TRBD1, was not tested against the DNA. The CDR3 is 8 residues long, counting both termini. In germline, CDR1 is MNHEY, CDR2 SVGAGI. The CDR3 loop reads CASSPRGL.

The rearrangement links TRBV9 to TRBJ2-1; 10 positions match TRBD2. With V trimmed by 3 bases and J by 3 bases, 6 bases remained unmatched. Looked up from germline, CDR1 is SGDLS and CDR2 is YYNGEE. The CDR3 sequence is 16 residues long. The CDR3 DNA reads as TGTGCCAGCAGCGAGGGACTAGCGCGAGACTACAATGAGCAGTTCTTC. This sequence encodes CASSEGLARDYNEQFF.

The chain combines TRBV6-1 with TRBJ2-1; D not resolved. With 2 bases removed from V and 5 bases from J, the gap between germline ends came to 10 bases. This CDR3 spans 14 amino acids. The germline CDR1 and CDR2 sequences are MNHNS and SASEGT. The DNA for the CDR3 is TGTGCCAGCAGTGAACTCCAAGCCGACAATGAGCAGTTCTTC. Protein sequence: CASSELQADNEQFF.

This chain links TRBV4-3 with TRBJ1-3, with D perhaps matching TRBD1 (5 bases). The V end was cut by 0 bases, the J end by 6 bases, with 9 bases between. Germline V gene sequence: CDR1 LGHNA, CDR2 YSLEER. The length of the CDR3 is 14 residues. CDR3 sequence (DNA): TGCGCCAGCAGCCAAGATGGCGGACAAAACACCATATATTTT. Protein: CASSQDGGQNTIYF.

V usage is TRBV20-1 and J usage is TRBJ2-5; the D call may be TRBD1 or TRBD2 (5 bases each). Germline CDR1 DFQATT, CDR2 SNEGSKA (reference sequence). The CDR3 runs to 15 residues. The germline V and J ends were trimmed by 0 bases and 1 base, with 12 bases remaining between them. The CDR3 region is CSARDRAGAQETQYF. The CDR3 nucleotides are TGCAGTGCTAGAGATAGGGCCGGGGCCCAAGAGACCCAGTACTTC.

The CDR3 spells CASSWLDRGETQYF. CDR3 in DNA: TGTGCCAGCAGCTGGCTGGACAGGGGTGAGACCCAGTACTTC. V gene TRBV11-2 combines with J gene TRBJ2-5; 9 bases fit TRBD1. CDR1 and CDR2 from the germline V gene are SGHAT and FQNNGV. J was trimmed by 5 bases and V by 4 bases; bases with no gene match: 5. The CDR3 spans 14 residues.